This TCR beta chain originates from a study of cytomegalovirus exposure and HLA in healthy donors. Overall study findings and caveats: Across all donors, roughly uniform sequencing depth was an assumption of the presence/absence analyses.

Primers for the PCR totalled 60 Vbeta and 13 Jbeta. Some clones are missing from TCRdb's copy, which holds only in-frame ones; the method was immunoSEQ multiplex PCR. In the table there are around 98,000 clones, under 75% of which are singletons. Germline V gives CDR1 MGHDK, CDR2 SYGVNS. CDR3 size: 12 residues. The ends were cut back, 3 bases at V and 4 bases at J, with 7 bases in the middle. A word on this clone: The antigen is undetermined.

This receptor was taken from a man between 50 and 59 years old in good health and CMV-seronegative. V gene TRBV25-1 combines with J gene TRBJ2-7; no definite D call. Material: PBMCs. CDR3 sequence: CASSDRRYEQYF. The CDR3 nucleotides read TGTGCCAGCAGTGATAGGCGGTACGAGCAGTACTTC.